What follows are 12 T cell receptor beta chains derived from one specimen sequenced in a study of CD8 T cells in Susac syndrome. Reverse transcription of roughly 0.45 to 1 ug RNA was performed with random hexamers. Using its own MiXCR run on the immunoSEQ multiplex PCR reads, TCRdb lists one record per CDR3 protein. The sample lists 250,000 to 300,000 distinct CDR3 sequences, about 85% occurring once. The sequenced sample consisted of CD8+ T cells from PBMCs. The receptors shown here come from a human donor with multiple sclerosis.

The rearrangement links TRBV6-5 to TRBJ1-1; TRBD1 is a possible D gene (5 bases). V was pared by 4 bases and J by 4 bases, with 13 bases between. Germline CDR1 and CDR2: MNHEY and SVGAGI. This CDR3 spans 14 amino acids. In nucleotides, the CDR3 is TGTGCCAGCAGTTTTGGGGGGTCGGGCACTGAAGCTTTCTTT. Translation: CASSFGGSGTEAFF.

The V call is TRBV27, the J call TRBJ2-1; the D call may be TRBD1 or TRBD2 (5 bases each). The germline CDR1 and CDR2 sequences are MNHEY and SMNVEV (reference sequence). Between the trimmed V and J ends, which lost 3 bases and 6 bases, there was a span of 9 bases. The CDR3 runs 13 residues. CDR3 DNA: TGTGCCAGCAGTTTCCGGGACCTCAATGAGCAGTTCTTC. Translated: CASSFRDLNEQFF.

The DNA for the CDR3 is TGTGCCAGCAGCTTCCTACTAGCGGGAGAGGATGAGCAGTTCTTC. This encodes CASSFLLAGEDEQFF. The gene calls are TRBV5-8 and TRBJ2-1, with 11 bases identical to TRBD2. CDR1 and CDR2 (germline): SGHTS, YDEGEE. Trimming removed 2 bases from V and 8 bases from J; junction bases left unmatched: 6. The CDR3 has 15 amino acids.

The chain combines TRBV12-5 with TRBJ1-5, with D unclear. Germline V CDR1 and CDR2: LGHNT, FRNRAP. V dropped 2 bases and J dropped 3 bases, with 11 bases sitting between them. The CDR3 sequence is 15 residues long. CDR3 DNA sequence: TGTGCTAGTGGTTTGCTTCGGGAGATCAATCAGCCCCAGCATTTT. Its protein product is CASGLLREINQPQHF.

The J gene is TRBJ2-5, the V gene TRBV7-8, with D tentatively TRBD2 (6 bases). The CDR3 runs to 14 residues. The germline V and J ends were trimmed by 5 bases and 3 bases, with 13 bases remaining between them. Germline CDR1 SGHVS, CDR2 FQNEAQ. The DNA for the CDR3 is TGTGCCAGCAGCCCCTCGCGGGGTGAAGAGACCCAGTACTTC. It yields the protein CASSPSRGEETQYF.

Here the CDR3 DNA reads TGTGCCAGCAGAAGACTAGCGGGGGGGGTATACAATGAGCAGTTCTTC. Its protein is CASRRLAGGVYNEQFF. The chain has TRBV2 and TRBJ2-1, with TRBD2 matching 14 bases. CDR1 and CDR2 from the germline V gene are SNHLY and FYNNEI. This CDR3 contains 16 residues. Trimming removed 6 bases from V and 4 bases from J; junction bases left unmatched: 5.

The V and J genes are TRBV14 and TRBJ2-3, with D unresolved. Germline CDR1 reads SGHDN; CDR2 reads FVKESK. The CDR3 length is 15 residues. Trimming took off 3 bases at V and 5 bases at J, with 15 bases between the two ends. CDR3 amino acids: CASSQSLMGGDTQYF. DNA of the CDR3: TGTGCCAGCAGCCAGAGCCTCATGGGTGGAGATACGCAGTATTTT.

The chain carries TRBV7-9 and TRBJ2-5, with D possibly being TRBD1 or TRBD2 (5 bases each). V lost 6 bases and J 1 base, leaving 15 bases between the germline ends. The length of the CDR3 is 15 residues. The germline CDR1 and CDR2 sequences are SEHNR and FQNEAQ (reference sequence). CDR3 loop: CASSGRGRGQETQYF. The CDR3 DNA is TGTGCCAGCAGTGGTCGGGGAAGGGGCCAAGAGACCCAGTACTTC.

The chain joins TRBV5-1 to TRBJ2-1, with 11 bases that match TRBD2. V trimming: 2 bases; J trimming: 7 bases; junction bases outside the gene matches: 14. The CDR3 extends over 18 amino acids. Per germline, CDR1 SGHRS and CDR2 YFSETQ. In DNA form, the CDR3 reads TGCGCCAGCAGCTTACAGGGACTAGCGGTTAAAAGTCGGAATGAGCAGTTCTTC. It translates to CASSLQGLAVKSRNEQFF.

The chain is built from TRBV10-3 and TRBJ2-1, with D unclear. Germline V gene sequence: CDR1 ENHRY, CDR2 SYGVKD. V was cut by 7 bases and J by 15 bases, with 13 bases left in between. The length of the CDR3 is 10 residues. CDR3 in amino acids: CAIMAQALFF. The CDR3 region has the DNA TGTGCCATCATGGCCCAAGCCCTGTTCTTC.

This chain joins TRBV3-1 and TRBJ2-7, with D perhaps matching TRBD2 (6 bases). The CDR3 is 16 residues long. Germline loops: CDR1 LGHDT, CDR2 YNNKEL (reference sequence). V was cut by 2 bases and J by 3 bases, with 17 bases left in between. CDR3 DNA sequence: TGTGCCAGCAGCCAAACTCCCGACGTAGCGGTCTACGAGCAGTACTTC. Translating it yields CASSQTPDVAVYEQYF.

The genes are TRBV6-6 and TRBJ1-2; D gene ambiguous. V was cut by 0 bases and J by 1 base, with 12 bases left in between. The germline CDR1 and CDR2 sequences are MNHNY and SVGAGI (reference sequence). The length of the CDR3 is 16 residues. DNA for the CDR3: TGTGCCAGCAGTTACTCCTTGGACGACCTTAACTATGGCTACACCTTC. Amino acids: CASSYSLDDLNYGYTF.